This T cell receptor (beta chain) is drawn from a study of T-cell reconstitution after alpha-beta-depleted transplantation in children. Preparation of the TCRbeta library was carried out with unique molecular identifiers. MiXCR, run by TCRdb on the PCR reads, gives a single entry per CDR3 protein. The top ten clones hold around 4% of a sample with roughly 610,000 distinct CDR3 sequences, over 9.5% of them seen once. The ends were cut back, 1 base at V and 6 bases at J, with 16 bases in the middle. The CDR3 consists of 15 residues. Germline loops: CDR1 SGHRS, CDR2 YFSETQ. This chain joins TRBV5-1 and TRBJ1-1; the D gene is possibly TRBD1 (6 bases). The source was PBMCs from the stem cell graft donor, collected from the stem cell graft. The clonotype originates from a human donor who donated a stem cell graft to a child with acute myeloid leukemia. Here the CDR3 DNA reads TGCGCCAGCAGCTTGATACGGGGGGCTGTAGCTGAAGCTTTCTTT. Its protein is CASSLIRGAVAEAFF.